Detailed here is one TCR beta chain. Using immunoSEQ multiplex PCR, the repertoire was profiled, and TCRdb retains in-frame clones only, with some absent. This sample yields around 100,000 clones, of which under 95% are seen a single time; around 0.58% belongs to the top ten. The data stem from a study of OX40 agonist ivuxolimab in advanced cancers. The wider study: The patients' treatment was ivuxolimab, an agonistic anti-OX40 (CD134) antibody.

V was shortened by 6 bases and J by 4 bases, with 15 bases between the two germline ends. CDR1 is SGHNT, CDR2 YENEEA, per germline. This CDR3 has 14 amino acids. V usage is TRBV11-3 and J usage is TRBJ1-1, with a possible D match to TRBD1 (5 bases). The sequence was collected from an adult with an advanced solid tumor such as melanoma, head and neck, liver or kidney cancer. This specimen was CD4+ or CD8+ T cells sorted from blood, taken in a trial of the OX40 agonist ivuxolimab. The CDR3 is CASSWGQKGTEAFF. In DNA, the CDR3 is TGTGCCAGCAGTTGGGGCCAGAAGGGCACTGAAGCTTTCTTT.